A single sample gave rise to the 23 T cell receptor beta chains below, sequenced in a study of memory CD4+ T cells and cytomegalovirus serostatus. Using immunoSEQ multiplex PCR, the repertoire was profiled, and TCRdb retains in-frame clones only, with some absent. The sample holds approximately 26,000 clones, more than 60% seen once. Single viable CD3+CD4+CD8-CD45RO+ cells were sorted as the memory CD4+ T cells. Sequenced sample: memory CD4+ T cells from blood. Source of these receptors: an adult in good health and CMV-seronegative.

The rearrangement uses TRBV5-1 and TRBJ1-1; D uncertain. Trimming pared 0 bases from V and 6 bases from J, leaving 15 bases between. Germline V gives CDR1 SGHRS, CDR2 YFSETQ. The CDR3 runs 15 residues. CDR3 DNA sequence: TGCGCCAGCAGCTTGGATGGTTCGGAGACCGCTGAAGCTTTCTTT. This sequence encodes CASSLDGSETAEAFF.

The chain joins TRBV11-2 to TRBJ1-2; maybe TRBD1 (6 bases). The CDR3 is made up of 13 amino acids. V was pared by 0 bases and J by 4 bases, with 6 bases between. The germline gives CDR1 SGHAT, CDR2 FQNNGV. The CDR3 is CASSLDRGYGYTF. CDR3 nucleotides: TGTGCCAGCAGCTTAGACAGGGGCTATGGCTACACCTTC.

The J gene is TRBJ1-2, the V gene TRBV7-9; 7 positions agree with TRBD1. CDR1 is SEHNR, CDR2 FQNEAQ, per germline (reference sequence). The CDR3 length is 15 residues. J was trimmed by 2 bases and V by 5 bases; bases with no gene match: 8. CDR3 amino acids: CASSDRGQENYGYTF. CDR3 bases: TGTGCCAGCAGCGACAGAGGACAGGAAAACTATGGCTACACCTTC.

The chain recombines TRBV6-1 with TRBJ1-2; D remains unclear. The CDR3 runs 13 residues. V lost 3 bases, J lost 3 bases, and 8 bases lay in between. CDR1 and CDR2 from the germline V gene are MNHNS and SASEGT. The CDR3 DNA reads TGTGCCAGCAGTGAGAGGCAAGACTATGGCTACACCTTC. This sequence encodes CASSERQDYGYTF.

The chain has TRBV10-3 and TRBJ2-1; D uncertain. Per germline, CDR1 ENHRY and CDR2 SYGVKD. The CDR3 runs to 13 residues. Trimming stripped 6 bases from V and 6 bases from J, with 12 bases between. CDR3 sequence reads: CAIRSDWGNEQFF. CDR3 in DNA: TGTGCCATCAGATCGGATTGGGGCAATGAGCAGTTCTTC.

V usage is TRBV6-5 and J usage is TRBJ1-2; 7 bases fit TRBD1. The trim removed 6 bases at V and 5 bases at J, leaving 12 bases unmatched. Germline CDR1 MNHEY, CDR2 SVGAGI. This CDR3 is built from 15 residues. CDR3 amino acids: CASSLRQGGPYGYTF. The CDR3 coding sequence is TGTGCCAGCAGCTTGCGGCAGGGGGGGCCATATGGCTACACCTTC.

In its sample, this clone was seen once. J is TRBJ2-1 and V is TRBV7-2; 9 bases are a match to TRBD1. V lost 4 bases and J lost 7; bases outside the gene matches: 5. The CDR3 has 14 residues. Germline V gene lookup returns CDR1 SGHTA and CDR2 FQGNSA. The CDR3 region is CASSSTGGWNEQFF. The CDR3 coding sequence is TGTGCCAGCAGCTCCACAGGGGGCTGGAATGAGCAGTTCTTC. Based on the CDR3 plus reference TRBV7-2 and TRBJ2-1, the full variable domain is GAGVSQSPSNKVTEKGKDVELRCDPISGHTALYWYRQSLGQGLEFLIYFQGNSAPDKSGLPSDRFSAERTGGSVSTLTIQRTQQEDSAVYLCASSSTGGWNEQFFGPGTRLTVL.

This rearrangement joins TRBV19 to TRBJ1-4; possible D gene TRBD1, 5 bases. The CDR3 runs 18 residues. Germline V gene data show CDR1 as LNHDA and CDR2 as SQIVND (reference sequence). V was trimmed by 7 bases and J by 0 bases, leaving 21 bases between them. DNA of the CDR3: TGTGCCAGTACCCCAGGGTCGGCAGGGAGTGCAACTAATGAAAAACTGTTTTTT. Translating it yields CASTPGSAGSATNEKLFF.

This sequence joins TRBV9 and TRBJ2-3, with D unclear. Deletions cut 0 bases from V and 2 bases from J, with 10 bases between. Germline V gives CDR1 SGDLS, CDR2 YYNGEE. The CDR3 extends over 15 amino acids. The CDR3 protein is CASSVGYLNTDTQYF. The DNA of the CDR3 is TGTGCCAGCAGCGTAGGGTACCTTAACACAGATACGCAGTATTTT.

This clone was detected only a few times. V usage is TRBV21-1 and J usage is TRBJ1-2. TRBV21-1 is a pseudogene segment. This CDR3 region has 11 residues. The CDR3 is CASSKGNGYTF. The CDR3 nucleotides read TGTGCCAGCAGCAAAGGTAACGGCTACACCTTC.

The J gene is TRBJ2-5, the V gene TRBV2; no definite D call. The CDR3 is 12 residues long. From germline, CDR1 is SNHLY and CDR2 FYNNEI. Trimming left V 6 bases short and J 3 bases short, with 8 bases between. CDR3 region: CASRELKETQYF. The CDR3 DNA reads TGTGCCAGCAGGGAGCTGAAAGAGACCCAGTACTTC. The variable domain in full, completed from reference TRBV2 and TRBJ2-5, reads EPEVTQTPSHQVTQMGQEVILRCVPISNHLYFYWYRQILGQKVEFLVSFYNNEISEKSEIFDDQFSVERPDGSNFTLKIRSTKLEDSAMYFCASRELKETQYFGPGTRLLVL.

V usage is TRBV28 and J usage is TRBJ1-4; D is uncertain. The germline V gene encodes CDR1 MDHEN and CDR2 SYDVKM. V was pared by 7 bases and J by 8 bases, with 14 bases between. The length of the CDR3 is 13 residues. DNA of the CDR3: TGTGCCAGCATTGAGGGATTGGGAGAAAAACTGTTTTTT. Translated, it gives CASIEGLGEKLFF.

The table lists this clone with a few counts. The rearrangement uses TRBV19 and TRBJ1-1; no firm D call. This CDR3 contains 12 residues. Trimming left V 4 bases short and J 2 bases short, with 5 bases between. Germline V gene sequence: CDR1 LNHDA, CDR2 SQIVND (reference sequence). CDR3 nucleotides: TGTGCCAGTAGTAGGGGAAACACTGAAGCTTTCTTT. Protein sequence: CASSRGNTEAFF.

This sequence joins TRBV7-9 and TRBJ2-5; TRBD1 might be the D (6 bases). There are 13 residues in the CDR3. The germline gives CDR1 SEHNR, CDR2 FQNEAQ (reference sequence). V was cut by 2 bases and J by 4 bases, with 8 bases left in between. CDR3 nucleotides: TGTGCCAGCAGCTTATTAGGGGGAGAGACCCAGTACTTC. Its protein product is CASSLLGGETQYF.

The V and J genes are TRBV9 and TRBJ1-3; D is undetermined. The germline CDR1 and CDR2 sequences are SGDLS and YYNGEE. Trimming cost V 0 bases and J 0 bases, with 7 bases left between them. The CDR3 consists of 15 residues. The CDR3 spells CASSVVPDSGNTIYF. The CDR3 DNA sequence: TGTGCCAGCAGCGTAGTCCCAGACTCTGGAAACACCATATATTTT.

This clone was seen once. V gene TRBV28 combines with J gene TRBJ2-3, with D perhaps assigned TRBD1 or TRBD2 (5 bases each). With 5 bases removed from V and 7 bases from J, the gap between germline ends came to 19 bases. The CDR3 length is 15 residues. Germline CDR1 reads MDHEN; CDR2 reads SYDVKM. The CDR3 reads CASSGDLLSGYTQYF. The CDR3 DNA reads TGTGCCAGCAGTGGGGACCTTTTGAGCGGTTATACGCAGTATTTT.

The chain combines TRBV27 with TRBJ2-3, with 7 bases identical to TRBD2. Looked up from germline, CDR1 is MNHEY and CDR2 is SMNVEV (reference sequence). The CDR3 extends over 19 amino acids. J lost 5 bases, V lost 3 bases, and 20 bases had no gene match. The CDR3 protein is CASSFNLKPTSSVGDTQYF. CDR3 coding DNA: TGTGCCAGCAGTTTCAACCTAAAGCCGACTAGCTCTGTTGGAGATACGCAGTATTTT.

This chain joins TRBV11-3 and TRBJ1-2; D remains unclear. The CDR3 sequence is 15 residues long. The ends were cut back, 0 bases at V and 4 bases at J, with 12 bases in the middle. Per germline, CDR1 SGHNT and CDR2 YENEEA. CDR3 DNA: TGTGCCAGCAGCTTAGATCCCAGTATAACCTATGGCTACACCTTC. Amino acid sequence: CASSLDPSITYGYTF.

The J gene is TRBJ1-1, the V gene TRBV29-1; D uncertain. The CDR3 is 13 residues long. V was cut by 4 bases and J by 1 base, with 10 bases left in between. CDR1 is SQVTM and CDR2 is ANQGSEA in the germline V gene. The CDR3 region is CSVGAHENTEAFF. CDR3 DNA sequence: TGCAGCGTTGGGGCACATGAGAACACTGAAGCTTTCTTT.

The V call is TRBV5-6, the J call TRBJ1-1; 8 bases match TRBD1. In germline, CDR1 is SGHDT, CDR2 YYEEEE. V was clipped by 7 bases and J by 6 bases; unmatched bases: 8. This CDR3 comprises 13 residues. CDR3: CASGKQGVAEAFF. CDR3 DNA sequence: TGTGCCAGCGGAAAACAGGGGGTGGCTGAAGCTTTCTTT. Using reference TRBV5-6 and TRBJ1-1 for the parts outside the CDR3, the full variable domain is DAGVTQSPTHLIKTRGQQVTLRCSPKSGHDTVSWYQQALGQGPQFIFQYYEEEERQRGNFPDRFSGHQFPNYSSELNVNALLLGDSALYLCASGKQGVAEAFFGQGTRLTVV.

This clone has a handful of counts. The chain recombines TRBV25-1 with TRBJ1-5, with a weak D call TRBD1 (5 bases). The CDR3 is 14 amino acids. Trimming pared 3 bases from V and 5 bases from J, leaving 11 bases between. CDR1 is MGHDK and CDR2 is SYGVNS in the germline V gene. The CDR3 loop reads CASSDYLRDQPQHF. The CDR3 DNA reads as TGTGCCAGCAGTGACTACCTCAGGGATCAGCCCCAGCATTTT. Combining the CDR3 with reference TRBV25-1 and TRBJ1-5 gives the whole variable domain EADIYQTPRYLVIGTGKKITLECSQTMGHDKMYWYQQDPGMELHLIHYSYGVNSTEKGDLSSESTVSRIRTEHFPLTLESARPSHTSQYLCASSDYLRDQPQHFGDGTRLSIL.

This chain joins TRBV19 and TRBJ2-2, with TRBD2 identical over 8 bases. The CDR3 is 15 amino acids. Germline V CDR1 and CDR2: LNHDA, SQIVND (reference sequence). V lost 5 bases to trimming and J lost 5 bases; unmatched junction nucleotides: 7. This chain's CDR3 is CASSSLAGSTGELFF. The CDR3 DNA reads as TGTGCCAGTAGTTCTCTAGCGGGTTCAACCGGGGAGCTGTTTTTT. Complete variable domain (other parts from reference TRBV19 and TRBJ2-2): DGGITQSPKYLFRKEGQNVTLSCEQNLNHDAMYWYRQDPGQGLRLIYYSQIVNDFQKGDIAEGYSVSREKKESFPLTVTSAQKNPTAFYLCASSSLAGSTGELFFGEGSRLTVL.

The rearrangement links TRBV4-1 to TRBJ1-4; no clear D. This CDR3 is built from 17 residues. V dropped 1 base and J dropped 4 bases, with 16 bases sitting between them. Germline V gene data show CDR1 as MGHRA and CDR2 as YSYEKL. The DNA of the CDR3 is TGCGCCAGCAGCCAAGTGAATCTGGGGTTTTTTAATGAAAAACTGTTTTTT. This codes for CASSQVNLGFFNEKLFF.